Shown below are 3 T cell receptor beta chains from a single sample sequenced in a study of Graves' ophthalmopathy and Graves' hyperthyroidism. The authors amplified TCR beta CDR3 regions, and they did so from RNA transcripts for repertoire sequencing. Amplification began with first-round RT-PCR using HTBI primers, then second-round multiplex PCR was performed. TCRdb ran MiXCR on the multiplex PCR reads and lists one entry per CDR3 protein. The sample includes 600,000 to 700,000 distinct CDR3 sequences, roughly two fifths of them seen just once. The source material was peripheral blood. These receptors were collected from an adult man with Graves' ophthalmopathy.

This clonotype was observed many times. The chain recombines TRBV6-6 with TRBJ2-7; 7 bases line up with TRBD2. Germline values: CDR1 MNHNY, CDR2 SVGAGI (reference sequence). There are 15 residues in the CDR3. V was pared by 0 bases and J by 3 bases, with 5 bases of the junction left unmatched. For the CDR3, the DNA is TGTGCCAGCAGTTACTCTCAGCGGGGAGGCTACGAGCAGTACTTC. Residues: CASSYSQRGGYEQYF.

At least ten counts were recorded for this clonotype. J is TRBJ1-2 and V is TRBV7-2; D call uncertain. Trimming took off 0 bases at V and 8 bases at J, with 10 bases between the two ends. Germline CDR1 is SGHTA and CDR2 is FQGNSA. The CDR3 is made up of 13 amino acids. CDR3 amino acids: CASSLAFLDGYTF. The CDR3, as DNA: TGTGCCAGCAGCTTAGCGTTTTTAGACGGCTACACCTTC.

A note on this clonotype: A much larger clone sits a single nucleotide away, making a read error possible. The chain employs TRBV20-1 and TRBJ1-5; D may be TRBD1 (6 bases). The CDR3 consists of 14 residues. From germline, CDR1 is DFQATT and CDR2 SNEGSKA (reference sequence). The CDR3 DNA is TGCAGTGTTAGAGTGCCAGGGGGCAATCAGCCCCAGCATTTT. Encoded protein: CSVRVPGGNQPQHF.